Listed below are T cell receptor beta chains from one sample, sequenced in a study of cytomegalovirus exposure and HLA in healthy donors. Libraries were prepared by immunoSEQ multiplex PCR; TCRdb keeps only in-frame clonotypes and omits some of them. The sample consists of roughly 140,000 clones, roughly 80% of them appearing once. Sequencing input: PBMCs. These receptors were collected from a middle-aged woman in good health and CMV-seropositive. The CDR3 runs from the conserved cysteine through the conserved F or W. Each record gives: V gene, J gene, CDR3 protein.

TRBV28,TRBJ2-7,CASSFAGFEQYF
TRBV28,TRBJ1-2,CASSTGTGCTF
TRBV30,TRBJ1-2,CAWSVGTGYGYTF
TRBV7-2,TRBJ2-1,CASSSYGRNEQFF
TRBV4-1,TRBJ2-7,CASSPLGQGTPEQYF
TRBV29-1,-,CSFARGTGRNEQYF
TRBV5-6,TRBJ2-3,CASSLRLTDTQYF
TRBV4-2,TRBJ2-1,CASSHETGYGNEQFF
TRBV28,TRBJ1-2,CASRSGTGLYGYTF
TRBV28,TRBJ2-1,CASRVTSANEQFF
TRBV28,TRBJ2-7,CASSLSGVNYEQYF
TRBV5-6,TRBJ2-7,CASSRFYEQYF
TRBV18,TRBJ2-5,CASSPSGQYQETQYF
TRBV19,TRBJ2-1,CASTPQGPNEQFF
TRBV2,TRBJ1-1,CASSSQGYTEAFF
TRBV6-1,TRBJ1-3,CASSFEGESGNTIYF
TRBV5-1,TRBJ2-6,CASSLEGLANVLTF
TRBV6-5,TRBJ2-7,CASQGGTYEQYF
TRBV28,TRBJ2-7,CASKTGTSAYEQYF
TRBV29-1,TRBJ1-2,CSVESPRDSLNGYTF
TRBV25-1,TRBJ1-2,CASSGPSRDYYGYTF
TRBV18,TRBJ1-5,CASSGTGVSNQPQHF
TRBV21-1,TRBJ2-7,CASSKTGQYF
TRBV28,TRBJ1-2,CASSLSPTNYGYTF
TRBV6-5,TRBJ1-2,CASSYQTGGSYGYTF
TRBV11-2,TRBJ2-1,CASSSVTSGPNEQFF
TRBV6-4,TRBJ1-1,CASSATVNTEAFF
TRBV6-1,TRBJ2-5,CASSEGLAGGQETQYF
TRBV28,TRBJ2-5,CASSPPGRRGGKETQYF
TRBV27,TRBJ2-2,CASSTNRGPGELFF
TRBV5-5,-,CASSLEGRVYEQYF
TRBV7-2,TRBJ2-1,CASSFWAGDNEQFF
TRBV6-1,TRBJ2-7,CASSDPRQGYFEQYF
TRBV6-1,TRBJ1-1,CASTRTGLGEAFF
TRBV2,TRBJ2-5,CASILGTFEETQYF
TRBV4-1,TRBJ1-1,CASSRGEVMNTEAFF
TRBV9,TRBJ1-1,CASSAWQGPNTEAFF
TRBV18,TRBJ2-4,CASSPTSGRVENIQYF
TRBV6-1,TRBJ2-3,CACDPGNTDTQYF
TRBV11-2,TRBJ1-2,CASSLTDNYGYTF
TRBV25-1,TRBJ1-6,CASSESTGYSPLHF
TRBV28,TRBJ1-1,CASKEIRLYRPNTEAFF
TRBV7-9,TRBJ2-3,CASSSGLASTDTQYF
TRBV2,TRBJ2-1,CASSVGADRHRGGGNEQFF
TRBV20-1,TRBJ2-1,CSASVYEQFF